This T cell receptor (beta chain) was documented in a study of blood T cell dynamics during melanoma immunotherapy. Study conclusions and caveats: Disease-control patients' PBMC repertoires became either more clonal or more diverse at W3.

Concerning this clone itself: Its specificity is not known.

Time point noted: week 3, after first cycle of checkpoint inhibitor. Trimming shortened V by 2 bases and J by 2 bases, and 8 bases separated the two germline ends. Germline CDR1 reads SGHNT; CDR2 reads YENEEA. This CDR3 is 14 amino acids long. Method: immunoSEQ multiplex PCR; TCRdb's copy keeps in-frame clones and lacks some. Among roughly 14,000 clones listed, around nine tenths were seen once. The starting material was blood, obtained from a patient treated with checkpoint blockade. The V call is TRBV11-3, the J call TRBJ2-3; unclear D gene. The sequence came from a human donor with melanoma. The CDR3 region is CASSLSAPTDTQYF. In DNA form, the CDR3 reads TGTGCCAGCAGCTTAAGCGCACCCACAGATACGCAGTATTTT.